This T cell receptor (beta chain) is drawn from a study of Ad26.COV2.S vaccination and SARS-CoV-2 variants. Study as a whole: In the study, Ad26.COV2.S was injected intramuscularly once, or twice 56 days apart.

TCRdb's table, derived via immunoSEQ multiplex PCR, lists solely in-frame clones and lacks some. Of approximately 420,000 clones in the sample, 85% to 90% are singletons; the top ten hold around 3.6%. Treatment specified: 15 to 20 received Ad26.COV2.S at low or high dose, single or two shots; roughly 5 received placebo; per-sample allocation not given. Samples analyzed were those drawn on day 63 after the first vaccine or placebo injection. Study outcomes and limitations: It was found that vaccine and placebo recipients had similar non-spike TCR breadth.

V was shortened by 0 bases and J by 8 bases, with 13 bases between the two germline ends. This CDR3 spans 15 amino acids. Germline V CDR1 and CDR2: LNHNV, YYDKDF (reference sequence). To note about this clone: Its antigen is as yet unknown.

The source was peripheral blood, collected in a trial of Ad26.COV2.S vaccine versus placebo. J is TRBJ1-4 and V is TRBV15; D not certain. The TCR sequence derives from a person aged 18 to 59 who received the Ad26.COV2.S COVID-19 vaccine or a placebo. CDR3 region: CATSRDSTFLEKLFF. In DNA form, the CDR3 reads TGTGCCACCAGCAGAGATAGTACTTTCTTGGAAAAACTGTTTTTT.